Listed here is a single T cell receptor beta chain. Regarding treatment: roughly 19 received Ad26.COV2.S at low or high dose, single or two shots; 5 received placebo; per-sample allocation not given. Specimens were obtained on day 63 following the first vaccine or placebo injection. This entry is derived from a study of Ad26.COV2.S vaccination and SARS-CoV-2 variants. The V gene end was trimmed by 6 bases and the J gene end by 7 bases; junction bases not matched to a gene: 8. The CDR3 loop spans 14 amino acids. Germline V gene data show CDR1 as SGHTA and CDR2 as FQGNSA. Sequencing used immunoSEQ multiplex PCR; TCRdb keeps in-frame clones, though not all of them. The sample comprises about 280,000 clones, 70% to 90% of which are singletons, and about 3.1% rests with the top ten.

The sequence was obtained from a person between 18 and 60 years old who received the Ad26.COV2.S COVID-19 vaccine or a placebo. Sequencing used peripheral blood, obtained in a trial of Ad26.COV2.S vaccine versus placebo. V gene TRBV7-2 combines with J gene TRBJ2-7; 11 nucleotides line up with TRBD2. The CDR3 region is CASRSGTSGWEQYF. CDR3 in DNA: TGTGCCAGCAGGTCCGGGACTAGCGGTTGGGAGCAGTACTTC.